This T cell receptor (beta chain) was recorded in a study of a mutant IDH1 vaccine in newly diagnosed glioma. In the study overall: Standard pretreatment was either radiotherapy, temozolomide, or, for most, radiochemotherapy with temozolomide. Study-level points and caveats: Pseudoprogression appeared unlinked to shifts in leading peripheral T cell clonotypes.

Produced via immunoSEQ multiplex PCR; TCRdb's table is partial and in-frame only. This table holds about 52,000 clones, about 91% found once. Time point in this sample: week 11, during vaccination. Every vaccination contained 300 ug of the mutant IDH1 20-mer peptide and was paired with topical imiquimod. Points on this clone: Its specificity is unknown.

Germline CDR1 is MDHEN and CDR2 is SYDVKM. Trimming removed 7 bases at V and 4 bases at J, with 13 bases between. This CDR3 contains 13 residues. Here the sequenced sample was PBMCs, taken from a glioma patient whose treatment included an IDH1 peptide vaccine. The chain has TRBV28 and TRBJ1-1; the D gene is possibly TRBD1 (6 bases). This sequence originates from a man in his forties or fifties with glioma. CDR3 nucleotide sequence: TGTGCCAGCACCCCCCGAGGGGGCACTGAAGCTTTCTTT. Amino acids: CASTPRGGTEAFF.